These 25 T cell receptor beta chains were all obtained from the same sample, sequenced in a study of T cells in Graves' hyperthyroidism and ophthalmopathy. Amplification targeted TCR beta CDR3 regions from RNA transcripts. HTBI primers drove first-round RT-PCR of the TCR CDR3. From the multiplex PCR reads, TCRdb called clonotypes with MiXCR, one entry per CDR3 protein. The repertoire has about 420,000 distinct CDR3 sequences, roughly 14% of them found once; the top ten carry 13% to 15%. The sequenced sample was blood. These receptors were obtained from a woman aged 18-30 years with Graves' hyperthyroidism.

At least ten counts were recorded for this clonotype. The CDR3 spells CSAGGEKNQPQHF. In DNA form, the CDR3 reads TGCAGTGCCGGAGGGGAGAAAAATCAGCCCCAGCATTTT. This rearrangement joins TRBV20-1 to TRBJ1-5, with D possibly matching TRBD1 (5 bases). The CDR3 contains 13 residues. The V end lost 6 bases, the J end lost 4 bases, and 13 bases lay between the germline ends. Per the germline V gene, CDR1 is DFQATT and CDR2 is SNEGSKA (reference sequence).

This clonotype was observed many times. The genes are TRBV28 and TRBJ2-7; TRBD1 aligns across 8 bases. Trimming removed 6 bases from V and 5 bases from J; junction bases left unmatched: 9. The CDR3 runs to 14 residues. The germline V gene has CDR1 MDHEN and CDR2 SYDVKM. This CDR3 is CASSPDRAVHEQYF. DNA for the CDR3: TGTGCCAGCAGCCCGGACAGGGCAGTCCACGAGCAGTACTTC.

The CDR3 DNA is TGTGCCACCAGCAGTGGAGGCGAGCAGTACTTC. This gives the protein CATSSGGEQYF. V usage is TRBV15 and J usage is TRBJ2-7, with D tentatively TRBD2 (5 bases). Germline lookup yields CDR1 LNHNV and CDR2 YYDKDF (reference sequence). Trimming pared 3 bases from V and 6 bases from J, leaving 6 bases between. CDR3 length: 11 residues.

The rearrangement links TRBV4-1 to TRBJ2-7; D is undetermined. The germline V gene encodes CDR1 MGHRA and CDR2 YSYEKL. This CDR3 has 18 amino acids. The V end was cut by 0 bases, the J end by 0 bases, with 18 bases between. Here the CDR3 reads CASSQDRIGAGSSYEQYF. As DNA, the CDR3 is TGCGCCAGCAGCCAAGATAGGATCGGCGCAGGCAGCTCCTACGAGCAGTACTTC.

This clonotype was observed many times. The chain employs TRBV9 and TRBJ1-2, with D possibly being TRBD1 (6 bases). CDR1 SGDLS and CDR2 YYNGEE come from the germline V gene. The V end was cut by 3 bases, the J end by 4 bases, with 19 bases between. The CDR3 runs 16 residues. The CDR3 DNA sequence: TGTGCCAGCAGCGCCGAATCAGGGGACTGGGGCTATGGCTACACCTTC. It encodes CASSAESGDWGYGYTF.

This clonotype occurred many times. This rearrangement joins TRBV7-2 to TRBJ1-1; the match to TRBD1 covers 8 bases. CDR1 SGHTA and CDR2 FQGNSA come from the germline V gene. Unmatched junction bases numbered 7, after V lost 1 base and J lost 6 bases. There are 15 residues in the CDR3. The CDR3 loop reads CASSLDLAGGPEAFF. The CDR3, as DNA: TGTGCCAGCAGCTTAGATCTGGCAGGGGGCCCTGAAGCTTTCTTT.

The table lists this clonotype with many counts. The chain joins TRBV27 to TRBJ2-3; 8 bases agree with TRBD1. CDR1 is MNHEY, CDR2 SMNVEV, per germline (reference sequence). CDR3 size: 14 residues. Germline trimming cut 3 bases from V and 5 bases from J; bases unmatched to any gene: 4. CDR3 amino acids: CASSFRGQGDTQYF. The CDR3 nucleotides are TGTGCCAGCAGTTTCAGGGGGCAGGGAGATACGCAGTATTTT.

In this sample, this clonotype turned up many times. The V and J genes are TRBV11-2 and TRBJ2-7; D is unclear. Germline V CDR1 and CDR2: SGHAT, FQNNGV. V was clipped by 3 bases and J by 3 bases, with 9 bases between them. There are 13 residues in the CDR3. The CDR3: CASSFGRLYEQYF. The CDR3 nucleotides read TGTGCCAGCAGCTTCGGACGGCTCTACGAGCAGTACTTC.

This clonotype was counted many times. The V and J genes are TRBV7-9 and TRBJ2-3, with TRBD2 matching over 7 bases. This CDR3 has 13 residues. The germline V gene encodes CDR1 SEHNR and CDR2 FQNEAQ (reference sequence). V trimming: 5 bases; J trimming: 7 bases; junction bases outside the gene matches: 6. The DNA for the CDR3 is TGTGCCAGCAGCCGAGGGGAGGGGAATACGCAGTATTTT. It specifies CASSRGEGNTQYF.

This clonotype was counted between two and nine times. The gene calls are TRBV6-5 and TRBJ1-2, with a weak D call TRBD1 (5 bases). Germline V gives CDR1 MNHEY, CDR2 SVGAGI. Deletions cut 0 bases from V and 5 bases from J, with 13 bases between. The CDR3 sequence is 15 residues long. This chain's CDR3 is CASSYSPGNLYGYTF. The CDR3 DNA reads TGTGCCAGCAGTTACTCCCCAGGGAACCTTTATGGCTACACCTTC.

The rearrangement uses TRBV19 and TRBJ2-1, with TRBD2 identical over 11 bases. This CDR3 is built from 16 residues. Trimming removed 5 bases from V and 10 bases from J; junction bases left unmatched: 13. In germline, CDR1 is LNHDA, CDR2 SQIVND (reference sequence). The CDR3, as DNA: TGTGCCAGTAGTCCAAACCTACTAGCGGGAGATCGAGAGCAGTTCTTC. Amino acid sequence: CASSPNLLAGDREQFF.

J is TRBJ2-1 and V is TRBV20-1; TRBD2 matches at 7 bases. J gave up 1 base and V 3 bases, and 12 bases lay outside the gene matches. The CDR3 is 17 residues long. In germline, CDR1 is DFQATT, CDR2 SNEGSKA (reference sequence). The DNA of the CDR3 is TGCAGTGCTAGGCGTACCGGACTAGTCGGTTCCTACAATGAGCAGTTCTTC. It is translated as CSARRTGLVGSYNEQFF.

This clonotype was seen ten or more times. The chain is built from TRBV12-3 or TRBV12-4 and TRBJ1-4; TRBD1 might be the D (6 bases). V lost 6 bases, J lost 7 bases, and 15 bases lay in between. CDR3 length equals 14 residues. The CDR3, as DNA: TGTGCCAGCAGGGACAGCCGCTGGGGTGAAAAACTGTTTTTT. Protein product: CASRDSRWGEKLFF.

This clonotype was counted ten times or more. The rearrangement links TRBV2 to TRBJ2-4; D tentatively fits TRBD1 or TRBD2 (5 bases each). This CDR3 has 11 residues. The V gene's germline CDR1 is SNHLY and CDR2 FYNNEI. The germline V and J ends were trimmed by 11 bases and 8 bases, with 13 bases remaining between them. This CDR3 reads CAGGLGDIQYF. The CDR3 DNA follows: TGTGCCGGAGGTTTGGGGGACATTCAGTACTTC.

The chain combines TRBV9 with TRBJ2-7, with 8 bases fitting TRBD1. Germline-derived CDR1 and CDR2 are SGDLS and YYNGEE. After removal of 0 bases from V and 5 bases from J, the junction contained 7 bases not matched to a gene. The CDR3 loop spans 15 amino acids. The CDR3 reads CASSVGGTGLDEQYF. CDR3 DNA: TGTGCCAGCAGCGTAGGGGGGACAGGTTTAGACGAGCAGTACTTC.

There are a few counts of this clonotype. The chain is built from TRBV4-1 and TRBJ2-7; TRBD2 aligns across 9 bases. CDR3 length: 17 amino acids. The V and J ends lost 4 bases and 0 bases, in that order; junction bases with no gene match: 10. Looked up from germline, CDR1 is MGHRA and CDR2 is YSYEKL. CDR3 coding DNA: TGCGCCAGCAGCCCACTGACCCGAGCGGGAGGCTCCTACGAGCAGTACTTC. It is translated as CASSPLTRAGGSYEQYF.

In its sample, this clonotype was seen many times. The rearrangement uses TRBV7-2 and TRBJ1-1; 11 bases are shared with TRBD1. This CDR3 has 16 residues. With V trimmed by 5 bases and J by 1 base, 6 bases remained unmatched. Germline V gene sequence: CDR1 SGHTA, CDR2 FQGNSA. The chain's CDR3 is CASSAGQGAPNTEAFF. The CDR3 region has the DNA TGTGCCAGCAGCGCCGGACAGGGGGCCCCGAACACTGAAGCTTTCTTT.

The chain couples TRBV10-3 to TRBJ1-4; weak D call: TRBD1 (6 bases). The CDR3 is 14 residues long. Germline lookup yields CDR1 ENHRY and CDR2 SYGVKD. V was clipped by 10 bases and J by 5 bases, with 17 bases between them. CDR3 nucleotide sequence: TGTGCCAGCCGAGGTGGACAGATAAATGAAAAACTGTTTTTT. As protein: CASRGGQINEKLFF.

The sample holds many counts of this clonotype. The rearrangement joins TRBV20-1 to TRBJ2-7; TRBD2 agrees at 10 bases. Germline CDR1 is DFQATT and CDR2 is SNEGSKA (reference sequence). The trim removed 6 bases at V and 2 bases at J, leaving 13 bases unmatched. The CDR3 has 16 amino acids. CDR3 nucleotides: TGCAGTGCAACACAGAGTGGGACTAGCGATCCCTACGAGCAGTACTTC. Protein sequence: CSATQSGTSDPYEQYF.

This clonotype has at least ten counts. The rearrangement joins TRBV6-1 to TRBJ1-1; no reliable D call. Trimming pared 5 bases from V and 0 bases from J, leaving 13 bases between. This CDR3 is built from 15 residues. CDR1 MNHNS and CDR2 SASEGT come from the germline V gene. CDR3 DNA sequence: TGTGCCAGCAGTTTCCCGAGGAGTATGAACACTGAAGCTTTCTTT. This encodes CASSFPRSMNTEAFF.

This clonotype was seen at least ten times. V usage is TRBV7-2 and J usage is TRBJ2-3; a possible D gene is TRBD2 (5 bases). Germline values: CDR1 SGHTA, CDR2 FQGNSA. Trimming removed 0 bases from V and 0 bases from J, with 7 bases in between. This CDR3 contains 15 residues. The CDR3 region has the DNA TGTGCCAGCAGCTTAGCTAGCGAGAGCACAGATACGCAGTATTTT. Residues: CASSLASESTDTQYF.

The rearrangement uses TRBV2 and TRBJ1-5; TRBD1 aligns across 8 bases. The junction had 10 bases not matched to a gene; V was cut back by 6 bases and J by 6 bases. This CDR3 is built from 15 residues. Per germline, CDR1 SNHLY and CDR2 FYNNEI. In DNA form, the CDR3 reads TGTGCCAGCAGGCCACAGACGACAGGGGCTCAGCCCCAGCATTTT. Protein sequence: CASRPQTTGAQPQHF.

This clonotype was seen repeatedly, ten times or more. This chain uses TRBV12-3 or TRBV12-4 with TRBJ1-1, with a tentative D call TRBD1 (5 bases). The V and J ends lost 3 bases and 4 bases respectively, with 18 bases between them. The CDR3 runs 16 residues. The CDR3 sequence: CASSFDSFGRATEAFF. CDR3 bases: TGTGCCAGCAGTTTTGATTCTTTCGGCAGGGCCACTGAAGCTTTCTTT.

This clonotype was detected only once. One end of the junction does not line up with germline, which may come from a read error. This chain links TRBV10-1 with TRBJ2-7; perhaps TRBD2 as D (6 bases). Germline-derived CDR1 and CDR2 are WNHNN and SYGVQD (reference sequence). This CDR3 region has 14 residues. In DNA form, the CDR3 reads TGCGCCAGCAGTGAGTCGGTCGCGGGGCACGAGCGGTACTTC. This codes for CASSESVAGHERYF.

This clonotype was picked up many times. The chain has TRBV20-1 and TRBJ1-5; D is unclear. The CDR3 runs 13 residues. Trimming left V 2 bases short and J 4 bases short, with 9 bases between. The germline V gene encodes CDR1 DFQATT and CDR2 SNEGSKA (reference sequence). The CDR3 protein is CSARSGSNQPQHF. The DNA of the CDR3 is TGCAGTGCTAGATCCGGCAGTAATCAGCCCCAGCATTTT.